The clone carrying this T cell receptor (beta chain) was seen a handful of times. Its specificity is not known. Participating donors were healthy, HIV-negative adults free of recent acute infections or vaccinations. CDR1 and CDR2 (germline): MDHEN, SYDVKM. V lost 5 bases, J lost 6 bases, and 16 bases lay in between. This CDR3 is 14 amino acids long. Unsorted PBMC samples were amplified in replicate PCRs containing around 300 ng DNA, about 30,000 T cell genomes. Per the original methods: ImmunoSEQ sequences covered only the junction and lacked quality scores; filtering therefore differed. The protocol was immunoSEQ multiplex PCR, while the TCRdb copy is restricted to in-frame clones and leaves out a portion. Clone size and V and J calls were adopted from that table, with D and trimming inferred from the DNA. The table records a few hundred thousand clones, approximately 71% of them present only once.

The source of the sample is a study of shared clonotypes between healthy human individuals. Study-level points and caveats: Researchers sampled blood only, noting tissue repertoires likely differ.

This sequence was found in a woman between 40 and 55 years old in good health. Some clones in this sample may be carry-over from other donors' samples. The chain is built from TRBV28 and TRBJ1-2; D unresolved. Sequencing was performed on PBMCs. This chain's CDR3 is CASSGGPSVDGYTF. For the CDR3, the DNA is TGTGCCAGCAGTGGTGGACCGTCGGTGGATGGCTACACCTTC.